These T cell receptor beta chains were read from a single sample in a study of somatic mutations in cytotoxic T cells in rheumatoid arthritis. TCRdb keeps only in-frame clones here, not all; method: immunoSEQ multiplex PCR. Here the sample spans tens of thousands of clones, about 84% being singletons. Sample: CD8+ T cells sorted from blood. The receptors were gathered from a middle-aged man in good health. Each CDR3 is given with its conserved first and last residue. A D gene is named only where the DNA matches it firmly.

cdr3_length,d_call,v_call,j_call,cdr3_nt,cdr3_aa
14,NA,TRBV7-9,TRBJ2-2,TGTGCCAGCCCGCTCGACAGCTACACCGGGGAGCTGTTTTTT,CASPLDSYTGELFF
12,NA,TRBV28,TRBJ2-5,TGTGCCAGCAGTTTAGGTTCGGAGACCCAGTACTTC,CASSLGSETQYF
16,TRBD2,TRBV4-2,TRBJ2-1,TGTGCCAGCAGCCCGTCTAGCGGGTGGGCCTACAATGAGCAGTTCTTC,CASSPSSGWAYNEQFF
13,NA,TRBV10-1,TRBJ1-1,TGCGCCAGCAGTGACACCATGAACACTGAAGCTTTCTTT,CASSDTMNTEAFF
11,NA,TRBV2,TRBJ2-5,TGTGCCAGCATGGTCGGGGAGACCCAGTACTTC,CASMVGETQYF
14,TRBD2,TRBV7-9,TRBJ2-7,TGTGCCAGCAGCCCGTCGGGAGGGGGCTACGAGCAGTACTTC,CASSPSGGGYEQYF
15,TRBD1,TRBV5-1,TRBJ2-3,TGCGCCAGCAGCTTGGAGGGACAGGGGGCAGATACGCAGTATTTT,CASSLEGQGADTQYF
15,TRBD1,TRBV7-8,TRBJ2-1,TGTGCCAGCAGCTTGCGAGGACAGGGAGTTTATGAGCAGTTCTTC,CASSLRGQGVYEQFF
12,NA,TRBV4-1,TRBJ2-1,TGCGCCAGCAGCCAAGATTTATATGAGCAGTTCTTC,CASSQDLYEQFF
12,NA,TRBV11-2,TRBJ2-7,TGTGCCAGCAGCTTTGGGGGATACGAGCAGTACTTC,CASSFGGYEQYF
11,NA,TRBV29-1,TRBJ1-1,TGCAGCGCCCAGGTACCCGCTGAAGCTTTCTTT,CSAQVPAEAFF